The 32 T cell receptor beta chains presented below share a single source sample, sequenced in a study of T cells in Graves' hyperthyroidism and ophthalmopathy. Template material for amplifying TCR beta CDR3 regions consisted of RNA transcripts. A first-round RT-PCR of the TCR CDR3 used the HTBI primer set. TCRdb re-called the multiplex PCR reads with MiXCR, one entry per CDR3 protein. The sample shows fewer than 750,000 distinct CDR3 sequences, about half of them seen only once. Sequencing input: peripheral blood or thyroid tissue (not recorded which). The receptors stem from a woman under 30 with Graves' hyperthyroidism.

The sample holds a few counts of this clonotype. The rearrangement joins TRBV7-8 to TRBJ2-7, with 8 bases that match TRBD2. The last part of the DNA fits TRBJ2-1 better; the J call may be wrong. The CDR3 has 16 residues. The germline gives CDR1 SGHVS, CDR2 FQNEAQ. The CDR3 bases are TGTGCCAGCAGCTTAGTACTGGCGGGAGGAGACAATGAGCAGTTCTTC. Its translation is CASSLVLAGGDNEQFF.

The V gene is TRBV5-4, the J gene TRBJ2-7, with D unresolved. The germline V gene encodes CDR1 SGHNT and CDR2 YYREEE (reference sequence). The CDR3 length is 15 residues. Trimming left V 2 bases short and J 2 bases short, with 14 bases between. CDR3 DNA: TGTGCCAGCAGCTTTGGACGGCTCCTCACCTACGAGCAGTACTTC. Translated: CASSFGRLLTYEQYF.

This clonotype came up once. This chain links TRBV25-1 with TRBJ1-2, with a tentative D call TRBD1 (5 bases). The CDR3 has 13 residues. CDR1 and CDR2 from the germline V gene are MGHDK and SYGVNS. Trimming cost V 9 bases and J 4 bases, with 15 bases left between them. This chain's CDR3 is CASHGARGYGYTF. CDR3 DNA: TGTGCCAGTCACGGGGCCCGGGGCTATGGCTACACCTTC.

This clonotype appeared a single time. The junction shows a germline mismatch at one end, possibly a read error. This rearrangement joins TRBV7-7 to TRBJ1-6; D is possibly TRBD1 (6 bases). From germline, CDR1 is SSHAT and CDR2 FNYEAQ (reference sequence). The CDR3 consists of 14 residues. The CDR3 loop reads CASSQAGDNSPLHF. In DNA form, the CDR3 reads TGCGCCAGCAGCCAGGCAGGGGATAATTCACCCCTCCACTTT.

This clonotype was observed at least ten times. The chain combines TRBV7-2 with TRBJ1-4; TRBD1 matches 9 bases. J lost 5 bases, V lost 5 bases, and 12 bases had no gene match. There are 17 residues in the CDR3. CDR1 is SGHTA and CDR2 is FQGNSA in the germline V gene. CDR3 in DNA: TGTGCCAGCAGCGATGTCCCGGGACAGGGAATGAATGAAAAACTGTTTTTT. Translating it yields CASSDVPGQGMNEKLFF.

In its sample, this clonotype was seen many times. V is TRBV27 and J is TRBJ2-7; D might be TRBD1 (5 bases). Germline V gene sequence: CDR1 MNHEY, CDR2 SMNVEV (reference sequence). The V end was cut by 2 bases, the J end by 5 bases, with 13 bases between. CDR3 size: 14 residues. In nucleotides, the CDR3 is TGTGCCAGCAGTTTAGGGCAGGGTTACCACGAGCAGTACTTC. Translation: CASSLGQGYHEQYF.

Comment on this clonotype: The junction departs from the called germline gene at one end, perhaps through a read error. The V call is TRBV20-1, the J call TRBJ2-1; 14 nucleotides align to TRBD2. CDR1 is DFQATT and CDR2 is SNEGSKA in the germline V gene (reference sequence). The CDR3 runs 14 residues. CDR3 amino acids: CSAGTSGGYNEQFF. CDR3 nucleotide sequence: TGCAGTGCTGGGACTAGCGGGGGCTACAATGAGCAGTTTTTT.

This clonotype was picked up many times. This chain links TRBV19 with TRBJ2-7; D is unresolved. CDR3 length: 13 residues. Trimming removed 2 bases from V and 5 bases from J, with 10 bases in between. Germline CDR1 LNHDA, CDR2 SQIVND (reference sequence). The CDR3 bases are TGTGCCAGTAGTATATCTAAGGTCCACGAGCAGTACTTC. It encodes CASSISKVHEQYF.

In its sample, this clonotype was seen many times. The chain combines TRBV20-1 with TRBJ2-6; no clear D gene. Trimming cost V 5 bases and J 2 bases, with 10 bases left between them. The CDR3 is made up of 14 amino acids. Germline lookup yields CDR1 DFQATT and CDR2 SNEGSKA (reference sequence). As DNA, the CDR3 is TGCAGTGCTGAGAGAACTCCTGGGGCCAACGTCCTGACTTTC. Translating gives CSAERTPGANVLTF.

The chain uses TRBV25-1 and TRBJ1-2; D gene uncertain. Germline-derived CDR1 and CDR2 are MGHDK and SYGVNS. Trimming removed 8 bases at V and 4 bases at J, with 14 bases between. The length of the CDR3 is 13 residues. CDR3 nucleotide sequence: TGTGCCAGCCGATCGCGAGGAAGCTATGGCTACACCTTC. This translates into CASRSRGSYGYTF.

This clonotype was counted ten times or more. J is TRBJ2-7 and V is TRBV20-1; the D gene is possibly TRBD2 (6 bases). Germline V CDR1 and CDR2: DFQATT, SNEGSKA (reference sequence). Trimming cost V 2 bases and J 4 bases, with 18 bases left between them. The CDR3 sequence is 15 residues long. CDR3 region: CSARLGLARGYEQYF. The CDR3 DNA reads as TGCAGTGCTAGACTGGGACTCGCCCGAGGATACGAGCAGTACTTC.

This clonotype was recorded at least ten times. The chain employs TRBV20-1 and TRBJ2-2; D not certain. Germline values: CDR1 DFQATT, CDR2 SNEGSKA (reference sequence). Trimming removed 5 bases at V and 6 bases at J, with 4 bases between. The CDR3 contains 10 residues. The CDR3 DNA reads as TGCAGTGCTTCCTCCGGGGAGCTGTTTTTT. Its translation is CSASSGELFF.

V is TRBV7-3 and J is TRBJ2-5; D remains ambiguous. V was clipped by 5 bases and J by 5 bases, with 15 bases between them. Germline CDR1 SGHTA, CDR2 FQGTGA. The CDR3 has 14 residues. This CDR3 reads CASSPPKGDETQYF. Written as DNA, the CDR3 is TGTGCCAGCAGCCCTCCTAAGGGCGATGAGACCCAGTACTTC.

As concerns this clonotype: With a much larger clone just one base away, this may be a read error. The gene calls are TRBV5-4 and TRBJ1-1; D unclear. CDR1 is SGHNT, CDR2 YYREEE, per germline (reference sequence). The CDR3 is made up of 13 amino acids. DNA of the CDR3: TGTGCCAGCAGCCCACGATCGAGCACTGGAGCTTTCTTT. This encodes CASSPRSSTGAFF.

The chain uses TRBV3-1 and TRBJ1-2, with D unclear. The CDR3 extends over 15 amino acids. Trimming cost V 4 bases and J 4 bases, with 16 bases left between them. CDR1 is LGHDT and CDR2 is YNNKEL in the germline V gene (reference sequence). CDR3 residues: CASSRHSQKGYGYTF. Written as DNA, the CDR3 is TGTGCCAGCAGCCGACACTCCCAAAAGGGCTATGGCTACACCTTC.

This clonotype was seen ten or more times. The chain couples TRBV5-1 to TRBJ1-4; D is uncertain. Germline CDR1 and CDR2: SGHRS and YFSETQ. The length of the CDR3 is 14 residues. The V end lost 0 bases, the J end lost 8 bases, and 11 bases lay between the germline ends. The CDR3 reads CASSLAWTGEKLFF. As DNA, the CDR3 is TGCGCCAGCAGCTTGGCCTGGACCGGGGAAAAACTGTTTTTT.

This clonotype was seen at least ten times. The rearrangement uses TRBV25-1 and TRBJ2-5; D gene unclear. V was clipped by 0 bases and J by 3 bases, with 11 bases between them. The CDR3 totals 15 residues. Germline CDR1 is MGHDK and CDR2 is SYGVNS. CDR3 DNA sequence: TGTGCCAGCAGTGAATATCGGCTACCCGAAGAGACCCAGTACTTC. Protein: CASSEYRLPEETQYF. Together with reference TRBV25-1 and TRBJ2-5, the CDR3 gives the full variable domain: EADIYQTPRYLVIGTGKKITLECSQTMGHDKMYWYQQDPGMELHLIHYSYGVNSTEKGDLSSESTVSRIRTEHFPLTLESARPSHTSQYLCASSEYRLPEETQYFGPGTRLLVL.

The V call is TRBV29-1, the J call TRBJ2-7; TRBD2 agrees at 7 bases. The CDR3 length is 14 residues. Losses at the gene ends were 2 bases for V and 7 bases for J; bases not matched to a gene: 11. The V gene's germline CDR1 is SQVTM and CDR2 ANQGSEA. The CDR3 sequence is CSVERWEGPREQYF. The CDR3 DNA sequence: TGCAGCGTTGAAAGGTGGGAGGGACCTAGGGAGCAGTACTTC.

This rearrangement joins TRBV19 to TRBJ2-1; D is ambiguous. This CDR3 spans 14 amino acids. Germline V gene data show CDR1 as LNHDA and CDR2 as SQIVND (reference sequence). V was cut by 4 bases and J by 5 bases, with 12 bases left in between. The CDR3 loop is CASSNAPGDNEQFF. CDR3 nucleotides: TGTGCCAGTAGTAACGCACCTGGGGACAATGAGCAGTTCTTC.

The J gene is TRBJ1-3, the V gene TRBV2; 7 bases match TRBD1. Germline V gene sequence: CDR1 SNHLY, CDR2 FYNNEI. The CDR3 consists of 12 residues. The V and J ends lost 9 bases and 8 bases, in that order; junction bases with no gene match: 7. CDR3: CARLGGGYTIYF. DNA of the CDR3: TGTGCCAGATTAGGGGGCGGCTACACCATATATTTT.

As to this clonotype: A read error is possible here, since a much larger clone lies one base away. This chain connects TRBV7-2 to TRBJ2-5; 7 nucleotides agree with TRBD2. V gave up 5 bases and J gave up 3 bases; unmatched junction bases: 6. The germline CDR1 and CDR2 sequences are SGHTA and FQGNSA. The CDR3 totals 14 residues. CDR3 nucleotide sequence: TGTGCCAGCAGCAGAAGCGGGAATAAAGAGACCCAGTACTTC. It specifies CASSRSGNKETQYF.

V gene TRBV6-6 combines with J gene TRBJ2-5; perhaps TRBD2 as D (5 bases). Trimming stripped 5 bases from V and 5 bases from J, with 12 bases between. There are 13 residues in the CDR3. CDR1 MNHNY and CDR2 SVGAGI come from the germline V gene (reference sequence). The CDR3 DNA reads TGTGCCAGCAGTGAGGGATGGAGCGAGACCCAGTACTTC. Translating it yields CASSEGWSETQYF.

Many counts were recorded for this clonotype. V usage is TRBV29-1 and J usage is TRBJ2-3; TRBD1 matches at 7 bases. This CDR3 contains 13 residues. The J segment lost 2 bases and the V segment lost 7 bases, leaving 6 bases of the junction unmatched. The V gene's germline CDR1 is SQVTM and CDR2 ANQGSEA. CDR3 sequence (DNA): TGCAGCGCTGACAGGGTCTCCACAGATACGCAGTATTTT. Its translation: CSADRVSTDTQYF.

This chain joins TRBV7-3 and TRBJ2-7, with 16 bases identical to TRBD2. Trimming removed 5 bases from V and 7 bases from J; junction bases left unmatched: 11. CDR3 length equals 17 residues. Germline CDR1 is SGHTA and CDR2 is FQGTGA. CDR3 sequence reads: CASSAGTSGRALWEQYF. The DNA for the CDR3 is TGTGCCAGCAGCGCCGGGACTAGCGGGAGGGCCCTGTGGGAGCAGTACTTC.

Details on this clonotype: A junction boundary mismatches the germline segment, possibly from a read error. The V and J genes are TRBV7-6 and TRBJ2-2; 7 nucleotides line up with TRBD2. Germline CDR1 is SGHVS and CDR2 is FNYEAQ. This CDR3 region has 20 residues. CDR3 loop: CASSLARESLARENTGELSW. The CDR3 DNA sequence: TGTGCCAGCAGCTTAGCGAGGGAGTCACTAGCGCGAGAGAACACCGGGGAGCTGTCTTGG.

J is TRBJ1-2 and V is TRBV9; D perhaps matches TRBD1 (6 bases). The CDR3 runs to 14 residues. V was cut by 4 bases and J by 6 bases, with 16 bases left in between. Germline V gene data show CDR1 as SGDLS and CDR2 as YYNGEE. The CDR3 DNA is TGTGCCAGCAGCACGGGATGGGGGGGCAATGGCTACACCTTC. This encodes CASSTGWGGNGYTF.

This clonotype was seen many times. This chain joins TRBV12-3 or TRBV12-4 and TRBJ2-7, with TRBD1 matching 7 bases. With 2 bases clipped from V and 5 bases from J, the junction kept 6 bases outside the gene matches. CDR3 length equals 14 residues. The CDR3 region is CASSLMGRGNEQYF. CDR3 DNA sequence: TGTGCCAGCAGTTTAATGGGCAGGGGGAACGAGCAGTACTTC.

As to this clonotype: A read error is likely, as this CDR3 ends without the conserved phenylalanine or tryptophan. The V gene is TRBV29-1, the J gene TRBJ2-7; 14 nucleotides agree with TRBD2. Trimming removed 5 bases from V and 4 bases from J; junction bases left unmatched: 7. The CDR3 runs to 15 residues. Per the germline V gene, CDR1 is SQVTM and CDR2 is ANQGSEA. The CDR3 loop reads CSVTGLAGARYEQYL. In nucleotides, the CDR3 is TGCAGCGTTACGGGACTAGCGGGAGCCCGTTACGAGCAGTACCTC.

In this sample, this clonotype turned up a few times. V is TRBV13 and J is TRBJ1-5; D possibly corresponds to TRBD1 (6 bases). Trimming took 6 bases from V and 3 from J, leaving 18 bases between them. The V gene's germline CDR1 is PRHDT and CDR2 FYEKMQ (reference sequence). This CDR3 is built from 16 residues. The CDR3 DNA reads as TGTGCCAGCAGTGCCTTGAGGGGGGCGGACAATCAGCCCCAGCATTTT. As protein: CASSALRGADNQPQHF. The full variable domain, rest sourced from reference TRBV13 and TRBJ1-5, is AAGVIQSPRHLIKEKRETATLKCYPIPRHDTVYWYQQGPGQDPQFLISFYEKMQSDKGSIPDRFSAQQFSDYHSELNMSSLELGDSALYFCASSALRGADNQPQHFGDGTRLSIL.

This clonotype was counted at least ten times. The rearrangement links TRBV10-3 to TRBJ1-2; D gene ambiguous. Looked up from germline, CDR1 is ENHRY and CDR2 is SYGVKD. This CDR3 has 11 residues. The V gene lost 11 bases and the J gene lost 3 bases, with 10 bases spanning the gap. For the CDR3, the DNA is TGTGCCCTGAGCTCCCACTATGGCTACACCTTC. As protein: CALSSHYGYTF.

Concerning this clonotype itself: It is likely a read error, because the conserved phenylalanine at the end of the CDR3 is missing. The DNA is left out, because the CDR3 cannot be placed on it with certainty; the CDR3 is given as TCRdb lists it. The chain combines TRBV10-3 with TRBJ1-1; the table calls TRBD1, which could not be checked here. With termini counted, the CDR3 has 8 amino acids. CDR1 is ENHRY, CDR2 SYGVKD, per germline. CDR3 residues: CAIRTTWA.

The sample holds a few counts of this clonotype. The genes are TRBV14 and TRBJ2-2; D ambiguous. The CDR3 has 12 residues. V shed 0 bases and J shed 9 bases, with 5 bases lying between them. Germline CDR1 and CDR2: SGHDN and FVKESK. In DNA form, the CDR3 reads TGTGCCAGCAGCCAAGATTACAGGGAGCTGTTTTTT. It translates to CASSQDYRELFF.